Shown below are 5 T cell receptor beta chains from a single sample sequenced in a study of CD8+ T cells in alopecia areata. In each case, RNA was isolated and then reverse transcribed into cDNA as the sequencing template. The data were produced by immunoSEQ multiplex PCR, yet TCRdb's version contains in-frame clones alone and is incomplete. The sample contains around 35,000 clones, around 59% of which appear only once. The specimen was NKG2D-high CD8+ T cells sorted from blood. The receptor source for this set is a human donor with alopecia areata.

There are a few counts of this clone. This chain joins TRBV6-1 and TRBJ2-2, with 9 nucleotides matching TRBD1. The CDR3 length is 19 residues. Trimming took 4 bases from V and 0 from J; bases not matched to a gene: 12. In germline, CDR1 is MNHNS, CDR2 SASEGT. CDR3: CASSAYYQQGAANTGELFF. The CDR3, as DNA: TGTGCCAGCAGTGCCTATTATCAACAGGGGGCCGCGAACACCGGGGAGCTGTTTTTT.

By share, this clone counts as medium-sized. The rearrangement uses TRBV28 and TRBJ2-7; D gene unclear. Deletions cut 3 bases from V and 0 bases from J, with 12 bases between. CDR3 length equals 15 residues. The germline CDR1 and CDR2 sequences are MDHEN and SYDVKM. CDR3 in DNA: TGTGCCAGCAGTTTTCTCCCGGGTAGCTCCTACGAGCAGTACTTC. Translating gives CASSFLPGSSYEQYF.

V and J are TRBV9 and TRBJ2-2; D not resolved. Between the trimmed V and J ends, which lost 2 bases and 6 bases, there was a span of 5 bases. CDR1 is SGDLS, CDR2 YYNGEE, per germline. CDR3 length: 12 amino acids. Written as DNA, the CDR3 is TGTGCCAGCAGCGTGGACGCCGGGGAGCTGTTTTTT. It encodes CASSVDAGELFF.

The genes are TRBV27 and TRBJ2-1; 9 bases are a match to TRBD2. The CDR3 sequence is 16 residues long. Germline loops: CDR1 MNHEY, CDR2 SMNVEV (reference sequence). Trimming took 4 bases from V and 4 from J; bases not matched to a gene: 8. The CDR3 loop is CASSWGGLAGYNEQFF. CDR3 bases: TGTGCCAGCAGTTGGGGTGGGCTAGCGGGATACAATGAGCAGTTCTTC.

The chain links TRBV25-1 to TRBJ2-3, with D possibly TRBD2 on 5 matching bases. Trimming removed 9 bases from V and 3 bases from J, with 16 bases in between. The length of the CDR3 is 14 residues. CDR1 and CDR2 from the germline V gene are MGHDK and SYGVNS. The CDR3 region is CASQEASITDTQYF. The CDR3 coding sequence is TGTGCCAGTCAGGAGGCCTCGATAACAGATACGCAGTATTTT.